Listed below are T cell receptor beta chains from one sample, sequenced in a study of blood T cells in healthy people across ages. TCRdb reprocessed the 5' RACE reads with MiXCR, giving one entry per CDR3 protein. The sample records roughly 800,000 distinct CDR3 sequences, nearly 60% being singletons. The sequencing input was blood. The receptor source for this set is a man aged 30 to 45 in good health. Both conserved end residues are part of each CDR3. Each record gives: D gene, V gene, J gene, clone size, CDR3 length, CDR3 protein, CDR3 DNA. A D gene is named only where the DNA matches it firmly. Rows may omit the clone size; those that give it use once, few, many or a size class.

D gene: TRBD1; V gene: TRBV6-1; J gene: TRBJ2-7; clone size: NA; CDR3 length: 17; CDR3 protein: CASSDLVPGQGTYEQYF; CDR3 DNA: TGTGCCAGCAGTGACCTGGTCCCGGGACAGGGGACCTACGAGCAGTACTTC
D gene: NA; V gene: TRBV27; J gene: TRBJ2-5; clone size: NA; CDR3 length: 18; CDR3 protein: CASSQQGLGLVVNNEQYF; CDR3 DNA: TGTGCCAGCAGTCAACAGGGTTTGGGTCTTGTGGTCAACAATGAGCAGTACTTC
D gene: NA; V gene: TRBV20-1; J gene: TRBJ2-7; clone size: NA; CDR3 length: 13; CDR3 protein: CSAHLEGSYEQYF; CDR3 DNA: TGCAGTGCTCACCTCGAGGGATCCTACGAGCAGTACTTC
D gene: TRBD2; V gene: TRBV9; J gene: TRBJ2-3; clone size: once; CDR3 length: 15; CDR3 protein: CASSDGTSILDTQYF; CDR3 DNA: TGTGCCAGCAGCGATGGGACTAGCATCCTCGATACGCAGTATTTT
D gene: NA; V gene: TRBV27; J gene: TRBJ2-7; clone size: few; CDR3 length: 12; CDR3 protein: CASYSSSYEQYF; CDR3 DNA: TGTGCCAGTTACTCAAGCTCCTACGAGCAGTACTTC
D gene: TRBD2; V gene: TRBV28; J gene: TRBJ2-7; clone size: NA; CDR3 length: 14; CDR3 protein: CASSLTSMRNEQYF; CDR3 DNA: TGTGCCAGCAGCTTGACTAGCATGAGGAACGAGCAGTACTTC
D gene: NA; V gene: TRBV6-6; J gene: TRBJ2-7; clone size: once; CDR3 length: 15; CDR3 protein: CASRTALAEACEQYF; CDR3 DNA: TGTGCCAGCAGAACTGCCCTAGCAGAGGCCTGCGAGCAGTACTTC
D gene: NA; V gene: TRBV7-2; J gene: TRBJ2-1; clone size: NA; CDR3 length: 14; CDR3 protein: CASSPISSYNEQFF; CDR3 DNA: TGTGCCAGCAGCCCCATTAGCTCCTACAATGAGCAGTTCTTC
D gene: TRBD1; V gene: TRBV20-1; J gene: TRBJ1-1; clone size: NA; CDR3 length: 16; CDR3 protein: CSASPTRDRGMTEAFF; CDR3 DNA: TGCAGTGCTAGTCCGACGCGGGACAGGGGAATGACTGAAGCTTTCTTT
D gene: NA; V gene: TRBV7-2; J gene: TRBJ2-5; clone size: NA; CDR3 length: 14; CDR3 protein: CASSPRPFRETQYF; CDR3 DNA: TGTGCCAGCAGCCCCCGACCCTTCCGAGAGACCCAGTACTTC
D gene: NA; V gene: TRBV20-1; J gene: TRBJ1-6; clone size: few; CDR3 length: 14; CDR3 protein: CSASTSLGNSPLHF; CDR3 DNA: TGCAGTGCATCGACCTCTCTAGGGAATTCACCCCTCCACTTT
D gene: NA; V gene: TRBV5-5; J gene: TRBJ2-3; clone size: NA; CDR3 length: 12; CDR3 protein: CASALGADTQYF; CDR3 DNA: TGTGCCAGCGCTCTCGGGGCGGATACGCAGTATTTT
D gene: TRBD2; V gene: TRBV6-2/TRBV6-3; J gene: TRBJ2-1; clone size: NA; CDR3 length: 14; CDR3 protein: CASKPAGDFNEQFF; CDR3 DNA: TGTGCCAGCAAACCAGCGGGAGACTTTAATGAGCAGTTCTTC
D gene: NA; V gene: TRBV7-2; J gene: TRBJ1-1; clone size: few; CDR3 length: 12; CDR3 protein: CASSQYGGWAFF; CDR3 DNA: TGTGCCAGCAGCCAGTATGGGGGATGGGCTTTCTTT
D gene: TRBD2; V gene: TRBV6-2/TRBV6-3; J gene: TRBJ2-1; clone size: few; CDR3 length: 14; CDR3 protein: CASNPGLAVGGQFF; CDR3 DNA: TGTGCCAGCAACCCGGGACTAGCGGTTGGTGGGCAGTTCTTC
D gene: NA; V gene: TRBV11-2; J gene: TRBJ1-6; clone size: few; CDR3 length: 16; CDR3 protein: CASSQRKTRWYSPLHF; CDR3 DNA: TGTGCCAGCAGCCAACGTAAGACACGGTGGTATTCACCCCTCCACTTT
D gene: NA; V gene: TRBV29-1; J gene: TRBJ2-7; clone size: NA; CDR3 length: 14; CDR3 protein: CSVEVRYGTYEQYF; CDR3 DNA: TGCAGCGTTGAAGTTCGCTACGGTACCTACGAGCAGTACTTC
D gene: NA; V gene: TRBV4-2; J gene: TRBJ1-5; clone size: NA; CDR3 length: 13; CDR3 protein: CASSQGFNQPQHF; CDR3 DNA: TGTGCCAGCAGCCAAGGGTTTAATCAGCCCCAGCATTTT
D gene: NA; V gene: TRBV20-1; J gene: TRBJ2-7; clone size: NA; CDR3 length: 15; CDR3 protein: CSALRVAGSYNEQYF; CDR3 DNA: TGCAGTGCCCTTCGGGTGGCGGGGTCCTACAATGAGCAGTACTTC
D gene: NA; V gene: TRBV15; J gene: TRBJ1-6; clone size: NA; CDR3 length: 12; CDR3 protein: CATSRDKSPLHF; CDR3 DNA: TGTGCCACCAGCAGAGATAAGTCCCCCCTCCACTTT
D gene: NA; V gene: TRBV7-2; J gene: TRBJ1-1; clone size: NA; CDR3 length: 16; CDR3 protein: CASSLTVGRAHTEAFF; CDR3 DNA: TGTGCCAGCAGCTTAACGGTCGGCAGGGCACACACTGAAGCTTTCTTT
D gene: NA; V gene: TRBV7-2; J gene: TRBJ2-7; clone size: NA; CDR3 length: 14; CDR3 protein: CASSLARTDYEQYF; CDR3 DNA: TGTGCCAGCAGCTTAGCCCGGACGGATTACGAGCAGTACTTC
D gene: TRBD2; V gene: TRBV20-1; J gene: TRBJ2-1; clone size: NA; CDR3 length: 14; CDR3 protein: CSARDWVAGDEQFF; CDR3 DNA: TGCAGTGCTAGAGATTGGGTAGCGGGAGACGAGCAGTTCTTC
D gene: NA; V gene: TRBV7-2; J gene: TRBJ2-1; clone size: NA; CDR3 length: 17; CDR3 protein: CASSLGSLVSSYNEQFF; CDR3 DNA: TGTGCCAGCAGCTTAGGTAGCCTAGTCAGCTCCTACAATGAGCAGTTCTTC